Below, one T cell receptor (beta chain) is given with its context. Between the trimmed V and J ends, which lost 4 bases and 7 bases, there was a span of 14 bases. The CDR3 loop spans 14 amino acids. Germline loops: CDR1 MRHNA, CDR2 SNTAGT. The source of the sample is a study of blood T cell repertoires in COVID-19. The table came from immunoSEQ multiplex PCR; TCRdb's copy has only in-frame clones and leaves some out. The table shows around 62,000 clones, with 70% to 90% occurring only once. Sequencing was done on a sample of peripheral blood. This chain links TRBV6-4 with TRBJ2-1; D is possibly TRBD2 (6 bases). The sequence was collected from a man aged 60-69 years with acute or convalescent COVID-19. The CDR3 sequence: CASSAGAKGNEQFF. The CDR3 DNA follows: TGTGCCAGCAGTGCGGGAGCGAAGGGGAATGAGCAGTTCTTC.